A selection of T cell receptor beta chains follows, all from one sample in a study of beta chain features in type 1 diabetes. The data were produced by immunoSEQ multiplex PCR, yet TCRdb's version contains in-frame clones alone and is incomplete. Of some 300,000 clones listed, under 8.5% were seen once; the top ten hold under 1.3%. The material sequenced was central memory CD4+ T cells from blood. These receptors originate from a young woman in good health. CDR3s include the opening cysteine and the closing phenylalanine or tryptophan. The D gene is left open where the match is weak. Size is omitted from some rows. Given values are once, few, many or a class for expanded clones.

cdr3_aa: CASSLSGREQYF
cdr3_nt: TGTGCCAGCAGCCTCTCCGGGCGCGAGCAGTACTTC
v_call: TRBV5-4
j_call: TRBJ2-7
clone_size: .
d_call: .

cdr3_aa: CATSVQTSSLTQYF
cdr3_nt: TGTGCCACCAGCGTCCAGACTAGCTCTCTTACGCAGTATTTT
v_call: TRBV15
j_call: TRBJ2-3
clone_size: few
d_call: TRBD2

cdr3_aa: CASSPTGTSYGYTF
cdr3_nt: TGTGCCAGCAGCCCGACCGGGACTTCGTATGGCTACACCTTC
v_call: TRBV14
j_call: TRBJ1-2
clone_size: few
d_call: .

cdr3_aa: CASSTPGQGAQYF
cdr3_nt: TGTGCCAGTAGCACGCCGGGACAGGGTGCGCAGTATTTT
v_call: TRBV19
j_call: TRBJ2-3
clone_size: few
d_call: TRBD1

cdr3_aa: CASSQRSGTANSPLHF
cdr3_nt: TGTGCCAGCAGCCAAAGATCCGGGACGGCTAATTCACCCCTCCACTTT
v_call: TRBV7-6
j_call: TRBJ1-6
clone_size: .
d_call: .

cdr3_aa: CASSHFGGGRAYEQYF
cdr3_nt: TGCGCCAGCAGCCATTTCGGCGGGGGGCGAGCTTACGAGCAGTACTTC
v_call: TRBV4-3
j_call: TRBJ2-7
clone_size: medium-sized
d_call: TRBD2

cdr3_aa: CAWTPGPNQPQHF
cdr3_nt: TGTGCCTGGACCCCAGGCCCCAATCAGCCCCAGCATTTT
v_call: TRBV30
j_call: TRBJ1-5
clone_size: .
d_call: .

cdr3_aa: CASSPRGFGTDTQYF
cdr3_nt: TGTGCCAGCTCACCTAGGGGGTTCGGCACAGATACGCAGTATTTT
v_call: TRBV18
j_call: TRBJ2-3
clone_size: .
d_call: .

cdr3_aa: CASSLVTTGTQYF
cdr3_nt: TGTGCCAGCAGCTTAGTGACTACCGGTACGCAGTATTTT
v_call: TRBV7-6
j_call: TRBJ2-3
clone_size: few
d_call: .

cdr3_aa: CASSMWPGPLAF
cdr3_nt: TGTGCCAGTAGTATGTGGCCAGGGCCTCTAGCTTTC
v_call: TRBV19
j_call: TRBJ2-6
clone_size: many
d_call: .

cdr3_aa: CASSMPTGGLLQETQYF
cdr3_nt: TGTGCCAGTAGTATGCCTACAGGGGGCCTACTACAAGAGACCCAGTACTTC
v_call: TRBV19
j_call: TRBJ2-5
clone_size: .
d_call: TRBD1

cdr3_aa: CASSQGGGGSGANVLTF
cdr3_nt: TGTGCCAGCAGCCAAGGTGGAGGGGGCTCTGGGGCCAACGTCCTGACTTTC
v_call: TRBV4-2
j_call: TRBJ2-6
clone_size: .
d_call: .

cdr3_aa: CASSSYRGPDTQYF
cdr3_nt: TGTGCCAGCAGCTCATACAGGGGACCCGATACGCAGTATTTT
v_call: TRBV7-9
j_call: TRBJ2-3
clone_size: few
d_call: TRBD1

cdr3_aa: CASSKGDPTTDTQYF
cdr3_nt: TGTGCCAGCAGCAAAGGGGATCCGACCACAGATACGCAGTATTTT
v_call: TRBV16
j_call: TRBJ2-3
clone_size: many
d_call: .

cdr3_aa: CASSSGGAVTYNEQFF
cdr3_nt: TGTGCCAGCTCTAGCGGGGGGGCCGTAACCTACAATGAGCAGTTCTTC
v_call: TRBV5-4
j_call: TRBJ2-1
clone_size: .
d_call: TRBD2

cdr3_aa: CASSEYGGTQPQHF
cdr3_nt: TGTGCCAGCAGTGAATATGGAGGGACTCAGCCCCAGCATTTT
v_call: TRBV25-1
j_call: TRBJ1-5
clone_size: few
d_call: .

cdr3_aa: CASSRGGRSSYEQYF
cdr3_nt: TGTGCCAGTAGTCGTGGCGGAAGGAGCTCCTACGAGCAGTACTTC
v_call: TRBV4-2
j_call: TRBJ2-7
clone_size: .
d_call: .

cdr3_aa: CASSLGSLRGEKLFF
cdr3_nt: TGTGCCAGCAGCTTAGGTAGTCTAAGGGGTGAAAAACTGTTTTTT
v_call: TRBV7-2
j_call: TRBJ1-4
clone_size: many
d_call: .

cdr3_aa: CASNWAGGTEAFF
cdr3_nt: TGTGCCAGCAATTGGGCAGGTGGGACTGAAGCTTTCTTT
v_call: TRBV7-9
j_call: TRBJ1-1
clone_size: .
d_call: .

cdr3_aa: CASSPLRESSGNTIYF
cdr3_nt: TGTGCCAGCTCACCTTTAAGAGAGAGCTCTGGAAACACCATATATTTT
v_call: TRBV18
j_call: TRBJ1-3
clone_size: .
d_call: .

cdr3_aa: CASSLDRNTEAFF
cdr3_nt: TGTGCCAGCTCACTAGACAGGAACACTGAAGCTTTCTTT
v_call: TRBV18
j_call: TRBJ1-1
clone_size: .
d_call: .

cdr3_aa: CASRTEAFF
cdr3_nt: TGCGCCAGCCGGACTGAAGCTTTCTTT
v_call: TRBV4-1
j_call: TRBJ1-1
clone_size: many
d_call: .

cdr3_aa: CASSPPGDSSYEQYF
cdr3_nt: TGTGCCAGCTCACCACCGGGGGACAGCTCCTACGAGCAGTACTTC
v_call: TRBV18
j_call: TRBJ2-7
clone_size: once
d_call: TRBD1

cdr3_aa: CASDLMGGGGNEQFF
cdr3_nt: TGCGCCAGCGACCTTATGGGCGGAGGGGGCAATGAGCAGTTCTTC
v_call: TRBV5-1
j_call: TRBJ2-1
clone_size: many
d_call: .

cdr3_aa: CASRSDNSFEAFF
cdr3_nt: TGTGCCAGCAGATCTGACAATTCATTTGAGGCTTTCTTT
v_call: TRBV28
j_call: TRBJ1-1
clone_size: .
d_call: .

cdr3_aa: CASRTGTGANVLTF
cdr3_nt: TGTGCCAGCAGGACAGGGACTGGGGCCAACGTCCTGACTTTC
v_call: TRBV6-1
j_call: TRBJ2-6
clone_size: few
d_call: TRBD1

cdr3_aa: CASSSRQGGDTGELFF
cdr3_nt: TGTGCCAGCAGCTCCCGACAGGGTGGGGACACCGGGGAGCTGTTTTTT
v_call: TRBV7-9
j_call: TRBJ2-2
clone_size: few
d_call: TRBD1

cdr3_aa: CASSLGSGGSTDTQYF
cdr3_nt: TGTGCCAGCAGCTTGGGTAGCGGGGGGTCCACAGATACGCAGTATTTT
v_call: TRBV7-2
j_call: TRBJ2-3
clone_size: .
d_call: TRBD2

cdr3_aa: CASRTGPGNQPQHF
cdr3_nt: TGTGCCAGCAGAACCGGGCCCGGCAATCAGCCCCAGCATTTT
v_call: TRBV6-6
j_call: TRBJ1-5
clone_size: few
d_call: .

cdr3_aa: CASSLSAGNEQFF
cdr3_nt: TGTGCCAGCAGCTTATCCGCAGGCAATGAGCAGTTCTTC
v_call: TRBV11-2
j_call: TRBJ2-1
clone_size: many
d_call: .

cdr3_aa: CASVGLSNQPQHF
cdr3_nt: TGTGCCAGCGTGGGATTAAGCAATCAGCCCCAGCATTTT
v_call: TRBV28
j_call: TRBJ1-5
clone_size: few
d_call: .

cdr3_aa: CASSFWDRVAGYTF
cdr3_nt: TGTGCCAGCAGCTTTTGGGACAGGGTAGCTGGCTACACCTTC
v_call: TRBV5-6
j_call: TRBJ1-2
clone_size: .
d_call: TRBD1

cdr3_aa: CASSDYSNQPQHF
cdr3_nt: TGTGCCAGCAGTGATTATAGCAATCAGCCCCAGCATTTT
v_call: TRBV25-1
j_call: TRBJ1-5
clone_size: .
d_call: .

cdr3_aa: CASSFLLAGAITGELFF
cdr3_nt: TGTGCCAGCAGCTTCTTACTAGCGGGGGCGATCACCGGGGAGCTGTTTTTT
v_call: TRBV7-2
j_call: TRBJ2-2
clone_size: few
d_call: TRBD2

cdr3_aa: CASSYDRGRQPQHF
cdr3_nt: TGTGCCAGCAGTTACGACAGGGGACGGCAGCCCCAGCATTTT
v_call: TRBV6-5
j_call: TRBJ1-5
clone_size: .
d_call: TRBD1

cdr3_aa: CASSLRGGKVSDEQFF
cdr3_nt: TGTGCCAGCAGTTTAAGGGGCGGGAAAGTGTCCGATGAGCAGTTCTTC
v_call: TRBV27
j_call: TRBJ2-1
clone_size: .
d_call: .

cdr3_aa: CASSFETGIKAFF
cdr3_nt: TGCGCCAGCAGCTTCGAGACAGGGATTAAAGCTTTCTTT
v_call: TRBV5-1
j_call: TRBJ1-1
clone_size: few
d_call: TRBD1

cdr3_aa: CASSFGVYGYTF
cdr3_nt: TGTGCCAGCAGCTTCGGGGTCTATGGCTACACCTTC
v_call: TRBV7-2
j_call: TRBJ1-2
clone_size: once
d_call: .

cdr3_aa: CASSIKPRAGRYEQYF
cdr3_nt: TGTGCCAGCAGCATCAAACCACGAGCGGGACGGTACGAGCAGTACTTC
v_call: TRBV7-2
j_call: TRBJ2-7
clone_size: few
d_call: TRBD2

cdr3_aa: CASSDLGGSGGRNEQFF
cdr3_nt: TGTGCCAGCAGTGACCTCGGGGGGAGCGGGGGAAGAAATGAGCAGTTCTTC
v_call: TRBV6-4
j_call: TRBJ2-1
clone_size: few
d_call: TRBD2

cdr3_aa: CASRNTGNGYTF
cdr3_nt: TGTGCCAGCCGAAATACAGGAAATGGCTACACCTTC
v_call: TRBV18
j_call: TRBJ1-2
clone_size: many
d_call: .

cdr3_aa: CASSPGLNTEAFF
cdr3_nt: TGTGCCAGCTCACCTGGACTGAACACTGAAGCTTTCTTT
v_call: TRBV18
j_call: TRBJ1-1
clone_size: few
d_call: .

cdr3_aa: CASRGQLNTGELFF
cdr3_nt: TGTGCCAGCAGAGGACAGTTGAACACCGGGGAGCTGTTTTTT
v_call: TRBV2
j_call: TRBJ2-2
clone_size: many
d_call: .

cdr3_aa: CASSPDGNTDTQYF
cdr3_nt: TGTGCCAGCAGCCCGGATGGGAACACAGATACGCAGTATTTT
v_call: TRBV7-2
j_call: TRBJ2-3
clone_size: many
d_call: .

cdr3_aa: CASSYTLRGGKKNSPLHF
cdr3_nt: TGTGCCAGCAGCTATACCCTGAGGGGAGGAAAGAAAAATTCACCCCTCCACTTT
v_call: TRBV21-1
j_call: TRBJ1-6
clone_size: .
d_call: .

cdr3_aa: CASSYRGGSNQPQHF
cdr3_nt: TGTGCCAGCAGCTACAGGGGCGGTAGCAATCAGCCCCAGCATTTT
v_call: TRBV7-8
j_call: TRBJ1-5
clone_size: few
d_call: TRBD1

cdr3_aa: CASSAGQISGNTIYF
cdr3_nt: TGTGCCAGCAGTGCCGGACAGATCTCTGGAAACACCATATATTTT
v_call: TRBV6-5
j_call: TRBJ1-3
clone_size: few
d_call: .

cdr3_aa: CSVGGHNQPQHF
cdr3_nt: TGCAGCGTTGGTGGGCACAATCAGCCCCAGCATTTT
v_call: TRBV29-1
j_call: TRBJ1-5
clone_size: .
d_call: .

cdr3_aa: CAFGAGSFATNEKLFF
cdr3_nt: TGTGCCTTCGGGGCAGGGAGTTTCGCAACTAATGAAAAACTGTTTTTT
v_call: TRBV30
j_call: TRBJ1-4
clone_size: few
d_call: .

cdr3_aa: CASSLKSVYGFTF
cdr3_nt: TGTGCCAGCAGCTTGAAGTCAGTCTATGGCTTCACCTTC
v_call: TRBV5-4
j_call: TRBJ1-2
clone_size: few
d_call: .

cdr3_aa: CASSFGQGADTQYF
cdr3_nt: TGTGCCAGCAGCTTTGGACAGGGAGCAGATACGCAGTATTTT
v_call: TRBV7-2
j_call: TRBJ2-3
clone_size: many
d_call: TRBD1

cdr3_aa: CASSVAGYLTYNEQFF
cdr3_nt: TGTGCCAGCAGCGTAGCGGGATATCTTACCTACAATGAGCAGTTCTTC
v_call: TRBV9
j_call: TRBJ2-1
clone_size: .
d_call: .

cdr3_aa: CASSLLAGGSPDTQYF
cdr3_nt: TGTGCCAGCAGCTTACTAGCGGGAGGGTCTCCGGATACGCAGTATTTT
v_call: TRBV7-2
j_call: TRBJ2-3
clone_size: few
d_call: TRBD2

cdr3_aa: CASSLVSRQGAGDYGYTF
cdr3_nt: TGCGCCAGCAGCTTGGTCTCCCGACAGGGGGCGGGTGACTATGGCTACACCTTC
v_call: TRBV5-1
j_call: TRBJ1-2
clone_size: few
d_call: TRBD1

cdr3_aa: CASSLIGGIYEQYF
cdr3_nt: TGCGCCAGCAGCTTGATTGGAGGGATCTACGAGCAGTACTTC
v_call: TRBV5-1
j_call: TRBJ2-7
clone_size: few
d_call: .

cdr3_aa: CASSQDRVRSDGYTF
cdr3_nt: TGTGCCAGCAGCCAAGACAGGGTACGTTCGGATGGCTACACCTTC
v_call: TRBV4-2
j_call: TRBJ1-2
clone_size: few
d_call: .

cdr3_aa: CASFRMRDLNEKLFF
cdr3_nt: TGCGCCAGCTTTAGGATGCGGGATCTTAATGAAAAACTGTTTTTT
v_call: TRBV23-1
j_call: TRBJ1-4
clone_size: few
d_call: .

cdr3_aa: CASSLRDRENEKLFF
cdr3_nt: TGCGCCAGCAGCCTCCGGGACAGGGAAAATGAAAAACTGTTTTTT
v_call: TRBV4-1
j_call: TRBJ1-4
clone_size: .
d_call: TRBD1

cdr3_aa: CASSALPEKQGQETQYF
cdr3_nt: TGCGCCAGCAGCGCCCTCCCGGAGAAACAGGGACAAGAGACCCAGTACTTC
v_call: TRBV4-1
j_call: TRBJ2-5
clone_size: few
d_call: .